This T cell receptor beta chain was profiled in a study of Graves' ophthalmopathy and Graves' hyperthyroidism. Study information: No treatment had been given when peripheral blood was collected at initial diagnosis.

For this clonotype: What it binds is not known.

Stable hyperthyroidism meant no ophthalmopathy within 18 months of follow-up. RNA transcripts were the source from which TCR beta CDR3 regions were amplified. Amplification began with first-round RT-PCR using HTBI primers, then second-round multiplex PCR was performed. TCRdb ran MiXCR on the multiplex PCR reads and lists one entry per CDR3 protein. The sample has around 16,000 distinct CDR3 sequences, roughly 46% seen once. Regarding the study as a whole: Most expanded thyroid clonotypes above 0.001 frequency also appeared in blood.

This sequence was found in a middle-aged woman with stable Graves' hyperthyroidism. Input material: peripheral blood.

CDR3 DNA sequence: TGTGCCAGCTCACCATTCACGGGGGGTGATGGCTACACCTTC. Its translation: CASSPFTGGDGYTF. J is TRBJ1-2 and V is TRBV9; D might be TRBD1 (5 bases). The CDR3 contains 14 residues. Trimming pared 7 bases from V and 6 bases from J, leaving 19 bases between. Germline CDR1 and CDR2: SGDLS and YYNGEE.